These T cell receptor beta chains were read from a single sample in a study of blood T cell repertoires in COVID-19. Sequencing used immunoSEQ multiplex PCR; TCRdb keeps in-frame clones, though not all of them. The sample has about 150,000 clones, around 82% seen once; the top ten hold about 6.9%. Sequencing was done on a sample of peripheral blood. The receptor set was obtained from a man of 80 years or more with COVID-19, enrolled during active disease. The CDR3 runs from the conserved cysteine through the conserved F or W. Each record gives: V gene, J gene, clone size, D gene, CDR3 protein, CDR3 DNA. The D gene is left open where the match is weak. Some rows mark clone size as missing; the rest say once, few, many or name a class of expanded clone.

TRBV4-1	TRBJ1-1	-	TRBD1	CASSRGQGEMNTEAFF	TGCGCCAGCAGCCGGGGACAGGGTGAGATGAACACTGAAGCTTTCTTT
TRBV29-1	TRBJ2-1	once	TRBD2	CSVSGGQYNEQFF	TGCAGCGTTTCGGGGGGGCAATACAATGAGCAGTTCTTC
TRBV3-1/TRBV3-2	TRBJ1-1	-	-	CASRTFGGEAFF	TGTGCCAGCAGGACTTTTGGGGGGGAAGCTTTCTTT
TRBV15	TRBJ1-5	-	-	CATSRVSYSNQPQHF	TGTGCCACCAGCAGAGTCAGTTATAGCAATCAGCCCCAGCATTTT
TRBV19	TRBJ1-4	-	-	CASRAGVEDEKLFF	TGTGCCAGTAGGGCAGGGGTAGAGGATGAAAAACTGTTTTTT
TRBV27	TRBJ2-5	once	TRBD2	CASSSLTSGGFQETQYF	TGTGCCAGCAGTTCCCTGACTAGCGGGGGGTTCCAAGAGACCCAGTACTTC
TRBV2	TRBJ1-2	-	TRBD1	CASRFDRGYGYTF	TGTGCCAGCAGGTTCGACAGGGGCTATGGCTACACCTTC
TRBV9	TRBJ2-5	-	TRBD2	CASSALGGNQETQYF	TGTGCCAGCAGCGCCCTGGGGGGGAACCAAGAGACCCAGTACTTC
TRBV3-1/TRBV3-2	TRBJ1-4	-	TRBD1	CASSPRGLEVGKLFF	TGTGCCAGCAGCCCAAGGGGGCTGGAGGTTGGAAAACTGTTTTTT
TRBV6-5	TRBJ2-1	-	-	CASIRTGGRVNEQFF	TGTGCCAGCATTAGAACTGGAGGAAGGGTCAATGAGCAGTTCTTC
TRBV23-1	TRBJ1-1	few	-	CASSQEPLNTEAFF	TGCGCCAGCAGTCAAGAGCCGTTAAATACTGAAGCTTTCTTT
TRBV24-1	TRBJ2-3	-	TRBD1	CATSDPRQGSSTDTQYF	TGTGCCACCAGTGACCCTCGACAGGGTTCTAGCACAGATACGCAGTATTTT
TRBV14	TRBJ1-6	-	-	CASSQRISGDNSPLHF	TGTGCCAGCAGCCAAAGAATTTCAGGGGATAATTCACCCCTCCACTTT
TRBV7-3	TRBJ1-2	-	TRBD1	CASSPIRGPGYTF	TGTGCCAGCAGCCCGATCAGGGGGCCGGGCTACACCTTC
TRBV5-1	TRBJ2-2	-	-	CASSQQTANTGELFF	TGCGCCAGCAGCCAGCAGACAGCTAACACCGGGGAGCTGTTTTTT
TRBV5-1	TRBJ1-1	-	-	CASSNNREAFF	TGCGCCAGCAGCAACAACAGAGAAGCTTTCTTT
TRBV11-3	TRBJ2-7	once	TRBD1	CASSSGQRLIAGEQYF	TGTGCCAGCAGCTCGGGACAGCGCCTCATCGCCGGCGAGCAGTACTTC
TRBV7-8	TRBJ1-6	-	-	CASSLTGGSPLHF	TGTGCCAGCAGCTTGACAGGAGGCTCACCCCTCCACTTT
TRBV12-3/TRBV12-4	TRBJ1-1	-	-	CASGAGRNTEAFF	TGTGCCAGCGGGGCGGGGAGGAACACTGAAGCTTTCTTT
TRBV6-4	TRBJ1-2	-	-	CASSEAGYTF	TGTGCCAGCAGTGAGGCTGGCTACACCTTC
TRBV7-4	TRBJ1-4	-	-	CASSLYERQDNEKLFF	TGTGCCAGCAGCTTATATGAGCGACAGGATAATGAAAAACTGTTTTTT
TRBV2	TRBJ2-5	-	-	CASRSETQYF	TGTGCCAGCAGATCTGAGACCCAGTACTTC
TRBV12-3/TRBV12-4	TRBJ1-2	-	TRBD1	CASQGENYGYTF	TGTGCCAGTCAGGGGGAGAACTATGGCTACACCTTC
TRBV2	TRBJ2-2	-	-	CASRYRGQNTGELFF	TGTGCCAGCAGATATAGGGGACAAAACACCGGGGAGCTGTTTTTT
TRBV3-1/TRBV3-2	TRBJ1-3	-	-	CASSPPGGSGNTIYF	TGTGCCAGCAGCCCCCCGGGGGGATCGGGAAACACCATATATTTT
TRBV2	TRBJ1-6	-	-	CASQEDNSPLHF	TGTGCCAGCCAAGAGGATAATTCACCCCTCCACTTT
TRBV6-5	TRBJ1-4	-	-	CASSSRDTVLEKLFF	TGTGCCAGCAGTAGCCGGGACACGGTTCTGGAAAAACTGTTTTTT
TRBV5-6	TRBJ2-3	-	-	CASSLQGTDTQYF	TGTGCCAGCAGCTTGCAGGGCACAGATACGCAGTATTTT